These 19 T cell receptor beta chains originate from one sample sequenced in a study of identical twins. Via MiXCR, TCRdb re-called the 5' RACE reads, giving one row per CDR3 protein. This repertoire shows some 1,600,000 distinct CDR3 sequences, 25% to 35% found once; its top ten account for 0.27%. Sequencing used cord blood. These TCRs come from a newborn girl in good health.

The chain is built from TRBV7-9 and TRBJ2-3; TRBD2 agrees at 8 bases. J gave up 2 bases and V 8 bases, and 6 bases lay outside the gene matches. Per germline, CDR1 SEHNR and CDR2 FQNEAQ (reference sequence). This CDR3 is 14 amino acids long. CDR3 nucleotides: TGTGCCAGCGCAGCGGGGGTCTTCACAGATACGCAGTATTTT. Translated, it gives CASAAGVFTDTQYF.

The gene calls are TRBV7-9 and TRBJ1-2; D perhaps matches TRBD1 (6 bases). Germline CDR1 is SEHNR and CDR2 is FQNEAQ (reference sequence). V gave up 3 bases and J gave up 4 bases, with 12 bases separating them. The CDR3 runs 14 residues. The CDR3 region is CASSFDQGSYGYTF. CDR3 coding DNA: TGTGCCAGCAGCTTCGATCAGGGGAGCTATGGCTACACCTTC.

This rearrangement joins TRBV27 to TRBJ2-5; no firm D call. The V end was cut by 6 bases, the J end by 5 bases, with 13 bases between. This CDR3 spans 13 amino acids. The V gene's germline CDR1 is MNHEY and CDR2 SMNVEV (reference sequence). CDR3 sequence: CASRRQRYETQYF. CDR3 sequence (DNA): TGTGCCAGCAGGAGACAACGGTACGAGACCCAGTACTTC.

This chain links TRBV11-2 with TRBJ1-5; a possible D gene is TRBD1 (5 bases). Germline CDR1 is SGHAT and CDR2 is FQNNGV. Trimming removed 0 bases from V and 7 bases from J, with 13 bases in between. The CDR3 is made up of 15 amino acids. CDR3 sequence: CASSLDEGLRQPQHF. CDR3 in DNA: TGTGCCAGCAGCTTAGATGAGGGGTTAAGACAGCCCCAGCATTTT.

Many counts were recorded for this clonotype. V and J are TRBV29-1 and TRBJ2-3; D may correspond to TRBD1 or TRBD2 (6 bases each). This CDR3 contains 13 residues. Germline CDR1 reads SQVTM; CDR2 reads ANQGSEA. V lost 3 bases and J lost 2, with 9 bases in between. CDR3 residues: CSVEEGDTDTQYF. DNA for the CDR3: TGCAGCGTTGAGGAGGGGGACACAGATACGCAGTATTTT.

The V call is TRBV11-1, the J call TRBJ1-2; no definite D call. The length of the CDR3 is 13 residues. Germline CDR1 SGHAT, CDR2 FQDESV (reference sequence). Trimming cost V 1 base and J 8 bases, with 11 bases left between them. CDR3 DNA: TGTGCCAGCAGCTTAGAACTAAGAGGAGGCTACACCTTC. It encodes CASSLELRGGYTF.

This sequence joins TRBV7-2 and TRBJ2-1; D is possibly TRBD2 (6 bases). CDR1 SGHTA and CDR2 FQGNSA come from the germline V gene. Trimming shortened V by 8 bases and J by 6 bases, and 11 bases separated the two germline ends. This CDR3 contains 12 residues. CDR3 in amino acids: CASGGNSNEQFF. In DNA form, the CDR3 reads TGTGCCAGCGGGGGGAATTCCAATGAGCAGTTCTTC.

The rearrangement uses TRBV20-1 and TRBJ2-7, with 12 bases lining up with TRBD2. The germline V gene has CDR1 DFQATT and CDR2 SNEGSKA (reference sequence). There are 16 residues in the CDR3. V lost 4 bases, J lost 7 bases, and 14 bases stayed unmatched. CDR3 amino acids: CSATGLAGLDYNEQYF. The CDR3 coding sequence is TGCAGTGCTACGGGACTAGCGGGTCTTGATTACAATGAGCAGTACTTC.

J is TRBJ2-1 and V is TRBV5-1, with D hard to call. The V gene lost 0 bases and the J gene lost 6 bases, with 7 bases spanning the gap. Germline CDR1 reads SGHRS; CDR2 reads YFSETQ. CDR3 size: 13 residues. DNA of the CDR3: TGCGCCAGCAGCTTGGTCGCGACCAATGAGCAGTTCTTC. Its protein product is CASSLVATNEQFF.

The J gene is TRBJ2-5, the V gene TRBV27, with D perhaps TRBD2 (5 bases). CDR3 length: 17 amino acids. V lost 5 bases to trimming and J lost 1 base, with 20 bases between them. Germline V gives CDR1 MNHEY, CDR2 SMNVEV (reference sequence). The CDR3 sequence is CASSRTLVTRSQETQYF. CDR3 coding DNA: TGTGCCAGCAGTCGAACCCTGGTTACTAGAAGCCAAGAGACCCAGTACTTC.

The chain is built from TRBV10-3 and TRBJ2-1, with D hard to call. The germline V and J ends were trimmed by 2 bases and 6 bases, with 11 bases remaining between them. This CDR3 is built from 14 residues. CDR1 ENHRY and CDR2 SYGVKD come from the germline V gene. CDR3 nucleotides: TGTGCCATCAGTGAGCCCTGGACGGCCAATGAGCAGTTCTTC. Translating it yields CAISEPWTANEQFF.

This clonotype appeared many times. V is TRBV29-1 and J is TRBJ2-7; maybe TRBD1 (5 bases). This CDR3 has 14 residues. CDR1 is SQVTM and CDR2 is ANQGSEA in the germline V gene. Trimming removed 1 base at V and 2 bases at J, with 12 bases between. The CDR3 spells CSVEVQGGTYEQYF. CDR3 nucleotide sequence: TGCAGCGTTGAAGTCCAGGGTGGGACCTACGAGCAGTACTTC.

This clonotype was picked up many times. The genes are TRBV7-2 and TRBJ2-3, with 8 bases identical to TRBD2. The CDR3 runs 13 residues. CDR1 and CDR2 (germline): SGHTA, FQGNSA. The trim removed 8 bases at V and 1 base at J, leaving 2 bases unmatched. The CDR3 DNA follows: TGTGCCAGCCTGACTAGCGGCACAGATACGCAGTATTTT. It encodes CASLTSGTDTQYF. The entire variable domain, with the rest obtained from reference TRBV7-2 and TRBJ2-3, is as follows: GAGVSQSPSNKVTEKGKDVELRCDPISGHTALYWYRQSLGQGLEFLIYFQGNSAPDKSGLPSDRFSAERTGGSVSTLTIQRTQQEDSAVYLCASLTSGTDTQYFGPGTRLTVL.

In this sample, this clonotype turned up a few times. This chain uses TRBV20-1 with TRBJ2-5; no firm D call. The J call is doubtful: the DNA matches TRBJ2-7 better. The CDR3 runs 14 residues. Germline CDR1 DFQATT, CDR2 SNEGSKA (reference sequence). The CDR3 loop is CSASSTKSPYEQYF. The CDR3 coding sequence is TGCAGTGCTAGTTCTACTAAAAGTCCCTACGAGCAGTACTTC.

The rearrangement links TRBV28 to TRBJ2-3; D is unclear. The CDR3 runs 16 residues. CDR1 and CDR2 (germline): MDHEN, SYDVKM. The DNA for the CDR3 is TGTGGCGGCAGCCCCGCAGAGTTGGGCCCCACAGATACGCAGTATTTT. Translated: CGGSPAELGPTDTQYF.

This rearrangement joins TRBV2 to TRBJ1-2; D gene uncertain. CDR1 SNHLY and CDR2 FYNNEI come from the germline V gene. The CDR3 runs to 13 residues. Trimming took off 1 base at V and 2 bases at J, with 5 bases between the two ends. The CDR3 loop is CASSEVGNYGYTF. For the CDR3, the DNA is TGTGCCAGCAGTGAAGTTGGCAACTATGGCTACACCTTC.

The gene calls are TRBV20-1 and TRBJ1-4, with a weak D call TRBD1 (6 bases). Germline CDR1 DFQATT, CDR2 SNEGSKA (reference sequence). V gave up 1 base and J gave up 4 bases, with 13 bases separating them. This CDR3 has 15 amino acids. The DNA for the CDR3 is TGCAGTGCTAGAGGCATAGGGGGGGATAATGAAAAACTGTTTTTT. Translated: CSARGIGGDNEKLFF.

This clonotype was observed a handful of times. The CDR3 DNA is TGTGCCAGCAGCTTGTTTCGGCAAACTAATGAAAAACTGTTTTTT. Encoded protein: CASSLFRQTNEKLFF. This sequence joins TRBV5-5 and TRBJ1-4; D call uncertain. Germline lookup yields CDR1 SGHKS and CDR2 YYEKEE (reference sequence). This CDR3 is 15 amino acids long. Between the trimmed V and J ends, which lost 1 base and 1 base, there was a span of 8 bases.

This clonotype was detected ten times or more. J is TRBJ1-2 and V is TRBV29-1; 7 nucleotides match TRBD1. V trimming: 3 bases; J trimming: 7 bases; junction bases outside the gene matches: 5. CDR3 size: 12 residues. Germline V gene sequence: CDR1 SQVTM, CDR2 ANQGSEA. CDR3 loop: CSVDRGMVGYTF. DNA of the CDR3: TGCAGCGTTGACAGGGGGATGGTTGGCTACACCTTC. Combining the CDR3 with reference TRBV29-1 and TRBJ1-2 gives the whole variable domain SAVISQKPSRDICQRGTSLTIQCQVDSQVTMMFWYRQQPGQSLTLIATANQGSEATYESGFVIDKFPISRPNLTFSTLTVSNMSPEDSSIYLCSVDRGMVGYTFGSGTRLTVV.